This T cell receptor (beta chain) was captured in a study of T-cell reconstitution after alpha-beta-depleted transplantation in children. CDR1 and CDR2 from the germline V gene are LNHDA and SQIVND (reference sequence). Trimming took 0 bases from V and 7 from J, leaving 16 bases between them. The CDR3 is 16 residues long. A TCRbeta library incorporating unique molecular identifiers was prepared. MiXCR, applied by TCRdb to the PCR reads, yields one record per CDR3 protein. The sample includes roughly 300,000 distinct CDR3 sequences, 10% to 13% of them seen just once. This sample comprised PBMCs from the stem cell graft donor, obtained from the stem cell graft. J is TRBJ2-1 and V is TRBV19, with D maybe TRBD2 (6 bases). This receptor was identified in a human donor who donated a stem cell graft to a child with acute lymphoblastic leukemia. The CDR3 here is CASSIDGSGTLNEQFF. CDR3 in DNA: TGTGCCAGTAGTATAGATGGTAGCGGCACCCTTAATGAGCAGTTCTTC.